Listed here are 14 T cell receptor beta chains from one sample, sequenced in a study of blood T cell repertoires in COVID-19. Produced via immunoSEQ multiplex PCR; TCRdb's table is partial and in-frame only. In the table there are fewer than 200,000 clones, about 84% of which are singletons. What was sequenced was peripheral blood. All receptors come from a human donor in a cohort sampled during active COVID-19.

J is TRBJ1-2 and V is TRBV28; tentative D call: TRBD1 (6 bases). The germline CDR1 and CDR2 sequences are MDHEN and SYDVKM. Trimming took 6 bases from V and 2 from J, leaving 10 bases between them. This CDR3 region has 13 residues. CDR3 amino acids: CASRMGTNYGYTF. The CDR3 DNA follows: TGTGCCAGCAGAATGGGGACAAACTATGGCTACACCTTC.

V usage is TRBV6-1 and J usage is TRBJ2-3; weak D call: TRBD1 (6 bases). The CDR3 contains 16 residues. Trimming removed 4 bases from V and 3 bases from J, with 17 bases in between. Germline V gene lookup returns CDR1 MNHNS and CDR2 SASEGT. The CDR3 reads CASSGGPPLQTDTQYF. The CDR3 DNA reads TGTGCCAGCAGTGGGGGGCCCCCTTTACAGACAGATACGCAGTATTTT.

CDR3 residues: CASSSGQLANEKLFF. The CDR3, as DNA: TGCGCCAGCAGCTCGGGACAGTTAGCTAATGAAAAACTGTTTTTT. The chain has TRBV5-1 and TRBJ1-4; TRBD1 matches 7 bases. The CDR3 has 15 amino acids. From germline, CDR1 is SGHRS and CDR2 YFSETQ. The junction had 5 bases not matched to a gene; V was cut back by 3 bases and J by 3 bases.

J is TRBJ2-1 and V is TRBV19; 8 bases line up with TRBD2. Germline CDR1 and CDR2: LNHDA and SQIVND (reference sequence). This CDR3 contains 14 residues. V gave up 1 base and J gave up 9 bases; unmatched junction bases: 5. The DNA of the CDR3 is TGTGCCAGTAGTATAGCGGGGGGGCTTGCTGAGCAGTTCTTC. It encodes CASSIAGGLAEQFF.

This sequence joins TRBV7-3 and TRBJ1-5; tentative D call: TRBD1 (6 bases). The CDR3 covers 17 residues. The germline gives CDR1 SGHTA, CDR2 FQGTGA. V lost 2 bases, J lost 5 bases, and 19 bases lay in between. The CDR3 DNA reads TGTGCCAGCAGCTTAGGGGTGACAGGAAGAAAGGATCAGCCCCAGCATTTT. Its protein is CASSLGVTGRKDQPQHF. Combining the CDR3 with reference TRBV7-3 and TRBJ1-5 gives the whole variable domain GAGVSQTPSNKVTEKGKYVELRCDPISGHTALYWYRQSLGQGPEFLIYFQGTGAADDSGLPNDRFFAVRPEGSVSTLKIQRTERGDSAVYLCASSLGVTGRKDQPQHFGDGTRLSIL.

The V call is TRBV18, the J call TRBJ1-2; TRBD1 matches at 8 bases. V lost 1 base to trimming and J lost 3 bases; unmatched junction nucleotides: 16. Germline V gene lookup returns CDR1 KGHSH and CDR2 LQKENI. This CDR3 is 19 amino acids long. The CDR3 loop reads CASSPRDRRVSLRYYGYTF. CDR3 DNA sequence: TGTGCCAGCTCACCACGGGACAGGAGGGTCTCACTTCGATACTATGGCTACACCTTC.

Here the CDR3 DNA reads TGTGCCAGCAGCAAATGGGACAGGGTTCTCAATGAGCAGTTCTTC. Its protein is CASSKWDRVLNEQFF. The chain recombines TRBV21-1 with TRBJ2-1; TRBD1 is the table's D call and was not checked against the DNA. TRBV21-1 is flagged as a pseudogene. The CDR3 spans 15 residues.

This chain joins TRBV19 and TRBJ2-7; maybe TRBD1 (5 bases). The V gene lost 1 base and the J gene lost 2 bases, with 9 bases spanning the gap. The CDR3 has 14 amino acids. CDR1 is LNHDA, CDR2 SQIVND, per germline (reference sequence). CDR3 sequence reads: CASSIGQGAYEQYF. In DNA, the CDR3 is TGTGCCAGTAGTATAGGGCAGGGCGCCTACGAGCAGTACTTC.

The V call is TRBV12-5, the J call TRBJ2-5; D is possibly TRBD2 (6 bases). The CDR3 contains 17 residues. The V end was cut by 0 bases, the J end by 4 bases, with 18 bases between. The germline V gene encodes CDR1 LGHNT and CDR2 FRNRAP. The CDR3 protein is CASGLVAVGGERETQYF. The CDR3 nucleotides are TGTGCTAGTGGTTTGGTAGCGGTGGGGGGAGAAAGAGAGACCCAGTACTTC.

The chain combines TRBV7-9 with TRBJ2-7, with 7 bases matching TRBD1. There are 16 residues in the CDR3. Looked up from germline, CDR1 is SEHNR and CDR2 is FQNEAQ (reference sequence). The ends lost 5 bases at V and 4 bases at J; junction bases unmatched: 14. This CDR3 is CASSVPSGQIGYEQYF. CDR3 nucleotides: TGTGCCAGCAGCGTCCCCTCGGGACAGATTGGGTACGAGCAGTACTTC.

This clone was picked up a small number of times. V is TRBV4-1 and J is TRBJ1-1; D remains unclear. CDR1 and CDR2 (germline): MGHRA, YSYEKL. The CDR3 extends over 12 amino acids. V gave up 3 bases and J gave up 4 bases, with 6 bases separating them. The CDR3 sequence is CASSHRGTEAFF. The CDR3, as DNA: TGCGCCAGCAGCCACCGGGGCACTGAAGCTTTCTTT.

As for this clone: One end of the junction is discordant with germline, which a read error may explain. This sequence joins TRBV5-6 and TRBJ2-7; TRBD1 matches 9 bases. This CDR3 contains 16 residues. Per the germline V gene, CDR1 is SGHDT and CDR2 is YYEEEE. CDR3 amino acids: CASSYLDRGISHEEYF. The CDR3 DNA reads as TGTGCCAGCAGCTACCTCGACAGGGGGATTTCCCACGAGGAGTACTTC.

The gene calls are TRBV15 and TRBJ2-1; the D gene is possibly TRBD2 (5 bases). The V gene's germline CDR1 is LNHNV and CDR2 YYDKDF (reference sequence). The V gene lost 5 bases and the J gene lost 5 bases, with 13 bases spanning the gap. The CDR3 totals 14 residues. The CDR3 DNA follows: TGTGCCACCAGCGTCCGGACTCTCCACAATGAGCAGTTCTTC. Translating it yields CATSVRTLHNEQFF.

CDR3 coding DNA: TGTGCCAGCAGCCAGAGCGGCACGGGCGGTGGCTACACCTTC. Translating gives CASSQSGTGGGYTF. The chain uses TRBV4-2 and TRBJ1-2; the D is unclear. V lost 3 bases and J 7 bases, leaving 15 bases between the germline ends. From germline, CDR1 is LGHNA and CDR2 YNFKEQ. The CDR3 runs to 14 residues.